The 2 T cell receptor beta chains below were found in one sample sequenced in a study of shared clonotypes between healthy human individuals. Only CD45RO-negative cells positively selected for CCR7 counted as naive CD8 cells, so terminally differentiated effector memory CD45RA+ cells were excluded. Repertoires were generated with immunoSEQ multiplex PCR, while TCRdb's copy carries only in-frame clones and drops some. The data contain about 1,900,000 clones, approximately 94% of them singletons. Sequencing input: naive CD8+ T cells sorted from blood. Receptor source: a man between 18 and 29 years old in good health.

The rearrangement joins TRBV5-6 to TRBJ2-3; TRBD1 aligns across 8 bases. Germline V lookup: CDR1 SGHDT, CDR2 YYEEEE. V was clipped by 3 bases and J by 1 base; unmatched bases: 7. CDR3 size: 16 residues. CDR3 region: CASSSPDRVGTDTQYF. In nucleotides, the CDR3 is TGTGCCAGCAGCTCTCCGGACAGGGTGGGCACAGATACGCAGTATTTT.

The chain's CDR3 is CASRPGSSGANVLTF. The CDR3 DNA reads as TGTGCCAGCAGGCCAGGGTCTTCCGGGGCCAACGTCCTGACTTTC. V and J are TRBV28 and TRBJ2-6, with D perhaps TRBD1 (5 bases). Germline values: CDR1 MDHEN, CDR2 SYDVKM. Trimming took 6 bases from V and 4 from J, leaving 13 bases between them. The CDR3 covers 15 residues.